This entry concerns a single TCR beta chain. The record originates from a study of control samples from healthy donors and cancer patients. TCRdb keeps only in-frame clones here, not all; method: immunoSEQ multiplex PCR. The repertoire has around 130,000 clones, approximately 87% of them found once; the top ten carry 12%. The CDR3 is 11 residues long. Looked up from germline, CDR1 is MNHEY and CDR2 is SVGAGI. Trimming cost V 8 bases and J 12 bases; bases outside gene matches: 8. The specimen was blood. The V and J genes are TRBV6-5 and TRBJ1-1; 8 positions match TRBD1. The origin of this receptor is a young man in good health. The CDR3 sequence: CASVDRVETFF. CDR3 nucleotides: TGTGCCAGCGTGGACAGGGTGGAAACTTTCTTT.